This T cell receptor beta chain emerged from a study of blood T cell repertoires in COVID-19. Assay used: immunoSEQ multiplex PCR; TCRdb lists only in-frame clones, some missing. Of approximately 290,000 clones in the sample, roughly 90% were seen once. This clone has a single count. The CDR3 runs to 16 residues. The V gene end was trimmed by 1 base and the J gene end by 4 bases; junction bases not matched to a gene: 6. The germline V gene encodes CDR1 SGHRS and CDR2 YFSETQ. Specimen: PBMCs or T cells enriched from blood (not recorded which). This sequence originates from a woman in her 30s who had recovered from COVID-19. This chain links TRBV5-1 with TRBJ2-3, with 10 bases fitting TRBD2. The CDR3 nucleotides read TGCGCCAGCAGCTTGCCGGCTAGCGGGAGCCCAGATACGCAGTATTTT. This codes for CASSLPASGSPDTQYF.